The clone carrying this T cell receptor beta chain has more than one count but fewer than ten. Antigen unknown. The CDR3 consists of 16 residues. CDR1 is SGDLS and CDR2 is YYNGEE in the germline V gene. The J segment lost 4 bases and the V segment lost 4 bases, leaving 10 bases of the junction unmatched. The record originates from a study of cytomegalovirus exposure and HLA in healthy donors. Study background: Early release data held tens of millions of unique TCRs from HLA-typed donors. Study-level results: There were a few CMV-associated chains whose specificity for CMV antigens was confirmed in vitro. Compared with the roughly 700-donor mean, an Asian-associated ancestry cluster reportedly had fewer N-insertions, according to a later analysis. Certain sequence variants were highly shared and formed a cluster, and this cluster was likely a sequencing artifact.

A multiplex PCR was run with 60 Vbeta primers and 13 Jbeta primers. Profiling relied on immunoSEQ multiplex PCR, and the TCRdb table lists in-frame clones only, not all of them. The sample has nearly 110,000 clones, roughly 74% seen once. The gene calls are TRBV9 and TRBJ2-3; 9 positions agree with TRBD1. This clonotype was obtained from a man in his forties in good health and CMV-seronegative. The sample comprised PBMCs. This chain's CDR3 is CASSSGTGLYSDTQYF. CDR3 DNA: TGTGCCAGCAGCTCAGGGACAGGGCTATATTCAGATACGCAGTATTTT.